The 30 T cell receptor beta chains given below trace back to one sample, sequenced in a study of cytomegalovirus exposure and HLA in healthy donors. Use of 60 Vbeta and 13 Jbeta primers characterized the PCR. Clones were read by immunoSEQ multiplex PCR, and TCRdb kept only the in-frame ones, dropping some. The table shows about 100,000 clones, with approximately 74% occurring only once. The sequenced sample was PBMCs. Every receptor here comes from a woman aged 65 to 85 in good health and CMV-seropositive.

The chain joins TRBV18 to TRBJ1-5; D not certain. The CDR3 length is 15 residues. The V gene's germline CDR1 is KGHSH and CDR2 LQKENI. V gave up 3 bases and J gave up 3 bases, with 12 bases separating them. CDR3 in DNA: TGTGCCAGCTCACCGATGACTGCGTACAATCAGCCCCAGCATTTT. Residues: CASSPMTAYNQPQHF.

The chain employs TRBV28 and TRBJ2-7; D remains ambiguous. CDR1 and CDR2 from the germline V gene are MDHEN and SYDVKM. The CDR3 is 11 amino acids. Trimming removed 8 bases at V and 3 bases at J, with 8 bases between. The CDR3 reads CASSGFYEQYF. Written as DNA, the CDR3 is TGTGCCAGCTCAGGCTTCTACGAGCAGTACTTC.

The chain uses TRBV6-5 and TRBJ1-6, with TRBD1 as a possible D gene (5 bases). From germline, CDR1 is MNHEY and CDR2 SVGAGI. The V and J ends lost 2 bases and 7 bases respectively, with 12 bases between them. The CDR3 has 15 amino acids. CDR3 bases: TGTGCCAGCAGTTACGGGGCAGGGTTAAATTCACCCCTCCACTTT. Its protein is CASSYGAGLNSPLHF.

The rearrangement links TRBV5-1 to TRBJ2-2, with TRBD2 identical over 8 bases. Germline CDR1 and CDR2: SGHRS and YFSETQ. Trimming took 6 bases from V and 0 from J; bases not matched to a gene: 7. This CDR3 is 16 amino acids long. The CDR3 region is CASKTSGGTNTGELFF. The CDR3 nucleotides read TGCGCCAGCAAAACTAGCGGAGGTACGAACACCGGGGAGCTGTTTTTT. Looking up the rest from reference TRBV5-1 and TRBJ2-2 gives the full variable domain: KAGVTQTPRYLIKTRGQQVTLSCSPISGHRSVSWYQQTPGQGLQFLFEYFSETQRNKGNFPGRFSGRQFSNSRSEMNVSTLELGDSALYLCASKTSGGTNTGELFFGEGSRLTVL.

This chain joins TRBV6-4 and TRBJ2-3, with 13 bases matching TRBD2. Germline CDR1 is MRHNA and CDR2 is SNTAGT. The CDR3 covers 16 residues. Germline trimming cut 4 bases from V and 1 base from J; bases unmatched to any gene: 2. This chain's CDR3 is CASSAGLAGGTDTQYF. For the CDR3, the DNA is TGTGCCAGCAGTGCCGGACTAGCGGGGGGCACAGATACGCAGTATTTT.

This sequence joins TRBV7-9 and TRBJ2-1, with TRBD2 as a possible D gene (6 bases). This CDR3 region has 14 residues. Germline V CDR1 and CDR2: SEHNR, FQNEAQ (reference sequence). Between the trimmed V and J ends, which lost 4 bases and 10 bases, there was a span of 17 bases. CDR3 protein: CASSSARDSREQFF. CDR3 nucleotide sequence: TGTGCCAGCAGCTCGGCCCGGGACTCCAGAGAGCAGTTCTTC.

V gene TRBV7-3 combines with J gene TRBJ1-4; no firm D call. This CDR3 has 15 residues. V was clipped by 2 bases and J by 4 bases, with 11 bases between them. Germline V CDR1 and CDR2: SGHTA, FQGTGA. The CDR3 DNA reads as TGTGCCAGCAGCTTAGGGCCAGGCGTTAATGAAAAACTGTTTTTT. Translating it yields CASSLGPGVNEKLFF. Filled out from reference TRBV7-3 and TRBJ1-4, the complete variable domain reads GAGVSQTPSNKVTEKGKYVELRCDPISGHTALYWYRQSLGQGPEFLIYFQGTGAADDSGLPNDRFFAVRPEGSVSTLKIQRTERGDSAVYLCASSLGPGVNEKLFFGSGTQLSVL.

The rearrangement joins TRBV19 to TRBJ1-2, with 11 bases identical to TRBD1. Germline values: CDR1 LNHDA, CDR2 SQIVND (reference sequence). The CDR3 sequence is 14 residues long. V lost 6 bases and J lost 5; bases outside the gene matches: 5. CDR3 residues: CASRGTGGEYGYTF. The DNA of the CDR3 is TGTGCCAGTAGAGGGACAGGGGGAGAATATGGCTACACCTTC.

This clone was seen just once. This sequence joins TRBV9 and TRBJ2-4, with a weak D call TRBD2 (6 bases). The ends were cut back, 3 bases at V and 10 bases at J, with 17 bases in the middle. CDR1 is SGDLS and CDR2 is YYNGEE in the germline V gene. This CDR3 has 14 residues. The CDR3 is CASSEWGDRGIQYF. The CDR3 DNA is TGTGCCAGCAGCGAGTGGGGGGATAGAGGGATTCAGTACTTC.

For the CDR3, the DNA is TGTGCCAGCAGTTTATCGTTGGGGACAGGGAGAGGTCAGCCCCAGCATTTT. This gives the protein CASSLSLGTGRGQPQHF. The chain employs TRBV28 and TRBJ1-5, with TRBD1 identical over 9 bases. V shed 1 base, J shed 6 bases, and the junction held 10 bases outside the gene matches. The CDR3 is 17 residues long. The V gene's germline CDR1 is MDHEN and CDR2 SYDVKM.

CDR3 sequence reads: CASSPWQALKNEQFF. The CDR3 DNA is TGTGCCAGCAGCCCCTGGCAGGCCCTGAAGAATGAGCAGTTCTTC. The J gene is TRBJ2-1, the V gene TRBV11-2; D uncertain. V lost 5 bases and J lost 7, with 18 bases in between. Germline V lookup: CDR1 SGHAT, CDR2 FQNNGV. There are 15 residues in the CDR3.

Concerning this clone: The germline gene is not matched at one end of the junction; a read error may be the cause. V and J are TRBV6-1 and TRBJ2-5; D unresolved. Germline loops: CDR1 MNHNS, CDR2 SASEGT. The CDR3 contains 15 residues. The CDR3 DNA reads TGTGCCGGCAGTGAATTGCGGCAGCCCCAAGAGACCCAGTACTTC. As protein: CAGSELRQPQETQYF.

The V call is TRBV5-6, the J call TRBJ2-6; a possible D gene is TRBD2 (5 bases). Germline values: CDR1 SGHDT, CDR2 YYEEEE. The CDR3 has 13 amino acids. The V gene lost 3 bases and the J gene lost 4 bases, with 5 bases spanning the gap. CDR3 DNA sequence: TGTGCCAGCAGCTGGAGGGGGGCCAACGTCCTGACTTTC. Protein: CASSWRGANVLTF.

This clone was seen many times. CDR3 in DNA: TGTGCCAGCAAACTAGCTCCTGATACCGGAGCCCAGTACTTC. It codes for CASKLAPDTGAQYF. This chain connects TRBV6-4 to TRBJ2-5; TRBD2 might be the D (6 bases). The V gene lost 7 bases and the J gene lost 9 bases, with 21 bases spanning the gap. Per germline, CDR1 MRHNA and CDR2 SNTAGT. The CDR3 spans 14 residues.

CDR3 sequence reads: CASSIQAANTEAFF. The CDR3 region has the DNA TGTGCCAGCAGCATACAGGCGGCGAACACTGAAGCTTTCTTT. V usage is TRBV6-6 and J usage is TRBJ1-1; perhaps TRBD1 as D (5 bases). Trimming left V 6 bases short and J 1 base short, with 12 bases between. The length of the CDR3 is 14 residues. Germline CDR1 is MNHNY and CDR2 is SVGAGI (reference sequence).

This chain uses TRBV2 with TRBJ1-5, with a tentative D call TRBD1 (5 bases). Per germline, CDR1 SNHLY and CDR2 FYNNEI. With 6 bases removed from V and 6 bases from J, the gap between germline ends came to 15 bases. This CDR3 region has 14 residues. The CDR3 loop reads CASRGTQGSQPQHF. The CDR3 DNA is TGTGCCAGCAGGGGTACGCAGGGCAGTCAGCCCCAGCATTTT. The full variable domain, with the rest looked up from reference TRBV2 and TRBJ1-5, is EPEVTQTPSHQVTQMGQEVILRCVPISNHLYFYWYRQILGQKVEFLVSFYNNEISEKSEIFDDQFSVERPDGSNFTLKIRSTKLEDSAMYFCASRGTQGSQPQHFGDGTRLSIL.

This clone has just a few counts. The CDR3 DNA follows: TGTGCCATCGGTCAGGCAAGTAACTATGGCTACACCTTC. Residues: CAIGQASNYGYTF. This chain joins TRBV10-3 and TRBJ1-2; D gene uncertain. CDR1 ENHRY and CDR2 SYGVKD come from the germline V gene. There are 13 residues in the CDR3. V lost 8 bases to trimming and J lost 1 base, with 11 bases between them.

This clone occurred once. J is TRBJ2-2 and V is TRBV7-6, with 8 bases identical to TRBD1. The CDR3 loop spans 15 amino acids. V shed 1 base and J 4 bases; nucleotides not matched to a gene: 2. The V gene's germline CDR1 is SGHVS and CDR2 FNYEAQ. The CDR3 loop reads CASSLGQGSTGELFF. The CDR3 DNA is TGTGCCAGCAGCTTAGGACAGGGGAGCACCGGGGAGCTGTTTTTT.

The rearrangement links TRBV9 to TRBJ2-5; 8 bases are shared with TRBD2. The germline gives CDR1 SGDLS, CDR2 YYNGEE. J lost 5 bases, V lost 0 bases, and 9 bases had no gene match. The CDR3 sequence is 16 residues long. The CDR3 here is CASSVGNGGARETQYF. CDR3 DNA sequence: TGTGCCAGCAGCGTAGGCAACGGGGGGGCCCGGGAGACCCAGTACTTC. Full variable domain (missing parts from reference TRBV9 and TRBJ2-5): DSGVTQTPKHLITATGQRVTLRCSPRSGDLSVYWYQQSLDQGLQFLIQYYNGEERAKGNILERFSAQQFPDLHSELNLSSLELGDSALYFCASSVGNGGARETQYFGPGTRLLVL.

The chain couples TRBV5-4 to TRBJ2-5, with D perhaps matching TRBD1 (7 bases). Trimming pared 3 bases from V and 2 bases from J, leaving 14 bases between. The CDR3 is 15 amino acids. Germline V CDR1 and CDR2: SGHNT, YYREEE (reference sequence). DNA for the CDR3: TGTGCCAGCAGCTCCGGAGGGGGCCTACAAGAGACCCAGTACTTC. Its translation: CASSSGGGLQETQYF.

The V call is TRBV6-1, the J call TRBJ2-5; D may be TRBD2 (6 bases). Germline assignment: CDR1 MNHNS and CDR2 SASEGT. The germline V and J ends were trimmed by 4 bases and 0 bases, with 9 bases remaining between them. This CDR3 has 14 residues. The CDR3 is CASSARGYQETQYF. DNA of the CDR3: TGTGCCAGCAGTGCGCGGGGTTACCAAGAGACCCAGTACTTC.

V is TRBV27 and J is TRBJ2-2; D is unclear. CDR1 is MNHEY, CDR2 SMNVEV, per germline (reference sequence). This CDR3 spans 14 amino acids. V dropped 3 bases and J dropped 3 bases, with 8 bases sitting between them. The CDR3 here is CASSFRMDTGELFF. CDR3 DNA sequence: TGTGCCAGCAGTTTCAGGATGGACACCGGGGAGCTGTTTTTT.

Only a few counts were recorded for this clone. V gene TRBV7-9 combines with J gene TRBJ1-2; 8 nucleotides agree with TRBD1. Trimming removed 1 base from V and 3 bases from J; junction bases left unmatched: 4. The germline gives CDR1 SEHNR, CDR2 FQNEAQ (reference sequence). The CDR3 is made up of 15 amino acids. The CDR3: CASSLGGQGYYGYTF. In DNA form, the CDR3 reads TGTGCCAGCAGCTTAGGTGGACAGGGATACTATGGCTACACCTTC.

The CDR3, as DNA: TGTGCCAGCAGCGTAGCCGACAGGGACTACGAGCAGTACTTC. Protein: CASSVADRDYEQYF. The chain carries TRBV9 and TRBJ2-7; TRBD1 aligns across 7 bases. Germline CDR1 SGDLS, CDR2 YYNGEE. V was pared by 0 bases and J by 3 bases, with 3 bases of the junction left unmatched. The CDR3 runs to 14 residues.

The chain links TRBV28 to TRBJ2-7; 9 nucleotides agree with TRBD1. The V segment lost 4 bases and the J segment 5 bases; nucleotides outside the gene matches: 9. This CDR3 has 15 residues. Germline assignment: CDR1 MDHEN and CDR2 SYDVKM. CDR3 residues: CASSSPGTGINEQYF. The CDR3 DNA is TGTGCCAGCAGTTCGCCCGGGACAGGGATCAACGAGCAGTACTTC.

With regard to this clone: This CDR3 is also generated by other DNA sequences in the sample. The chain joins TRBV15 to TRBJ2-5; unclear D gene. This CDR3 is built from 14 residues. Germline V CDR1 and CDR2: LNHNV, YYDKDF (reference sequence). Trimming removed 0 bases from V and 5 bases from J, with 10 bases in between. CDR3 protein: CATSREGGLETQYF. The CDR3 nucleotides read TGTGCCACCAGCAGAGAGGGTGGGCTGGAGACCCAGTACTTC.

A remark on this clone: The junction departs from the called germline gene at one end, perhaps through a read error. The rearrangement links TRBV7-9 to TRBJ2-2, with TRBD2 identical over 7 bases. CDR3 length: 16 amino acids. Germline V gene data show CDR1 as SEHNR and CDR2 as FQNEAQ (reference sequence). CDR3 nucleotides: TGTTCCAGCAGCCTCCCGGGGGGAACGAACACCGGGGAGCTGTTTTTT. Its translation: CSSSLPGGTNTGELFF.

This chain links TRBV6-5 with TRBJ2-7, with TRBD2 matching 12 bases. Germline V gene lookup returns CDR1 MNHEY and CDR2 SVGAGI. CDR3 size: 16 residues. The V and J ends lost 0 bases and 1 base, in that order; junction bases with no gene match: 1. The CDR3 reads CASSYSTSGGSYEQYF. The CDR3 coding sequence is TGTGCCAGCAGTTACTCGACTAGCGGGGGATCCTACGAGCAGTACTTC.

This clone was detected only once. The chain has TRBV2 and TRBJ2-2; weak D call: TRBD1 (6 bases). The V gene's germline CDR1 is SNHLY and CDR2 FYNNEI. The CDR3 loop spans 14 amino acids. Between the trimmed V and J ends, which lost 7 bases and 3 bases, there was a span of 12 bases. The CDR3 loop reads CASMSQGHTGELFF. In DNA, the CDR3 is TGTGCCAGCATGTCGCAGGGGCACACCGGGGAGCTGTTTTTT.

The chain uses TRBV4-1 and TRBJ2-5, with 10 positions matching TRBD2. This CDR3 spans 15 amino acids. Germline V gene sequence: CDR1 MGHRA, CDR2 YSYEKL. The junction had 0 bases not matched to a gene; V was cut back by 1 base and J by 1 base. This CDR3 reads CASSQGLAGQETQYF. CDR3 DNA sequence: TGCGCCAGCAGCCAAGGACTAGCGGGCCAAGAGACCCAGTACTTC.